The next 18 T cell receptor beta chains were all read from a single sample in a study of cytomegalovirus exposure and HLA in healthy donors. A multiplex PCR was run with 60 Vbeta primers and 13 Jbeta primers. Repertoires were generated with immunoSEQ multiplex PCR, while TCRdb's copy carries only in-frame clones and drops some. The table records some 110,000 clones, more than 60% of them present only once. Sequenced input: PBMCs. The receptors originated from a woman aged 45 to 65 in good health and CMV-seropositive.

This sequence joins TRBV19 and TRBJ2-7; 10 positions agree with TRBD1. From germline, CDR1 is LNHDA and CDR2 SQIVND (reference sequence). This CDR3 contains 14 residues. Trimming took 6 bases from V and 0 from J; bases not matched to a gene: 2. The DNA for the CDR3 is TGTGCCAGTAGGGGACAGGGGAGCTCCTACGAGCAGTACTTC. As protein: CASRGQGSSYEQYF.

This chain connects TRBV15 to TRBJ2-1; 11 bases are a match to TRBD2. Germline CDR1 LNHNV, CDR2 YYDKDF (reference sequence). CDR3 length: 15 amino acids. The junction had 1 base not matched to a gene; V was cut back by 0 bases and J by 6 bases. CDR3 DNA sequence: TGTGCCACCAGCAGAGATAGCGGGGGGGCCAATGAGCAGTTCTTC. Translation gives CATSRDSGGANEQFF.

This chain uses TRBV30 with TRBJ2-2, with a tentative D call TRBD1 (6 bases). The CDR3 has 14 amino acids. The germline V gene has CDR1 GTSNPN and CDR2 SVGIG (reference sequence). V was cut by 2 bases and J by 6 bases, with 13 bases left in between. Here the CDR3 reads CAWSRLEGAGELFF. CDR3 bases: TGTGCCTGGAGTCGATTAGAGGGGGCCGGGGAGCTGTTTTTT.

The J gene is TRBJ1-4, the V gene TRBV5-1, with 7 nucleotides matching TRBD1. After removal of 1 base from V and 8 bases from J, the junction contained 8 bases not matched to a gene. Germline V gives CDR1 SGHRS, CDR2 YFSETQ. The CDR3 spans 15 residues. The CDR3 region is CASSLSDRVGEKLFF. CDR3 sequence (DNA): TGCGCCAGCAGCTTGTCTGACAGGGTGGGCGAAAAACTGTTTTTT.

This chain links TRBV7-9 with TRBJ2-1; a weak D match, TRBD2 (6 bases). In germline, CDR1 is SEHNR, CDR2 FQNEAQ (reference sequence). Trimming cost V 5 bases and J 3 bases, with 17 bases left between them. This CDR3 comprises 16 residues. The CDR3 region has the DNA TGTGCCAGCAGCCCCGGCGGGACCGAGTACTACAATGAGCAGTTCTTC. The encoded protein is CASSPGGTEYYNEQFF.

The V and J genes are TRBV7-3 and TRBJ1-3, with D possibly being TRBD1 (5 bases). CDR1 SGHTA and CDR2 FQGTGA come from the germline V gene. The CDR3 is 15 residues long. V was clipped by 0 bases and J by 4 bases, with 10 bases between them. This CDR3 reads CASSLTAGKGNTIYF. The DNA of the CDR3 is TGTGCCAGCAGCTTAACGGCAGGGAAGGGAAACACCATATATTTT.

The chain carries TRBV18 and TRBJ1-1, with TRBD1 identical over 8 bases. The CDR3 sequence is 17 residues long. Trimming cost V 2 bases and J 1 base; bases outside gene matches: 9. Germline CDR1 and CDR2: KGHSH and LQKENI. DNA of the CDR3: TGTGCCAGCTCACCAATCGCAGGGGGCAGCAGGAACACTGAAGCTTTCTTT. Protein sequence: CASSPIAGGSRNTEAFF. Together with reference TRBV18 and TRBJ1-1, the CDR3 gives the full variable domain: NAGVMQNPRHLVRRRGQEARLRCSPMKGHSHVYWYRQLPEEGLKFMVYLQKENIIDESGMPKERFSAEFPKEGPSILRIQQVVRGDSAAYFCASSPIAGGSRNTEAFFGQGTRLTVV.

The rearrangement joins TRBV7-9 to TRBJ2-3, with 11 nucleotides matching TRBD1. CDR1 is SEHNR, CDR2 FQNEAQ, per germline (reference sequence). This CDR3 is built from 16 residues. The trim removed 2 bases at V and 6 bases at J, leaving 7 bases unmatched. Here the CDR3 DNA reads TGTGCCAGCAGCTTATCCCGGGACAGGGGGGTGGATACGCAGTATTTT. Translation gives CASSLSRDRGVDTQYF.

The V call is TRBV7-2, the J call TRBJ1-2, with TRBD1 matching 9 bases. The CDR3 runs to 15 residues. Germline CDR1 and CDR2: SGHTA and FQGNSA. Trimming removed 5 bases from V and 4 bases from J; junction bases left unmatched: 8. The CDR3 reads CASSPTGGRSYGYTF. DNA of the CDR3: TGTGCCAGCAGCCCAACAGGGGGCAGAAGCTATGGCTACACCTTC.

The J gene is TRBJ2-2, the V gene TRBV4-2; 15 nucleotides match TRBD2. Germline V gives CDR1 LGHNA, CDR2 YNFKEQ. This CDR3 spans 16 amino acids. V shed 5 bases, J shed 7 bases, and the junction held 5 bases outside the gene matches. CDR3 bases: TGTGCCAGCAGCAGGACTAGCGGGGGGGCTAACGGGGAGCTGTTTTTT. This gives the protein CASSRTSGGANGELFF.

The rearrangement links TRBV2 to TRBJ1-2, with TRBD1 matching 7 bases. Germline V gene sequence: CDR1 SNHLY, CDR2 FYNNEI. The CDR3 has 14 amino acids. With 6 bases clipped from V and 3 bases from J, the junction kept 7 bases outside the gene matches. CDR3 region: CASSRQGWDYGYTF. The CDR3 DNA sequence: TGTGCCAGCAGCCGACAGGGTTGGGACTATGGCTACACCTTC.

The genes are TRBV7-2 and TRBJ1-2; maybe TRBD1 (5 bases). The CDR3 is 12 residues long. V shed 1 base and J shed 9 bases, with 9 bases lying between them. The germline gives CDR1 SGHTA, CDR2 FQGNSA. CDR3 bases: TGTGCCAGCAGCTTAGGGCAGGGAAGCTACACCTTC. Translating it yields CASSLGQGSYTF.

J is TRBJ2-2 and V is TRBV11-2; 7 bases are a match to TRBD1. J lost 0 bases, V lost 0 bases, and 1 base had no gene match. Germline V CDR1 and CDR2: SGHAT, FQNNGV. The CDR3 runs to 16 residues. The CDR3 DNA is TGTGCCAGCAGCTTAGACGGACAGGCGAACACCGGGGAGCTGTTTTTT. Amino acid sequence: CASSLDGQANTGELFF.

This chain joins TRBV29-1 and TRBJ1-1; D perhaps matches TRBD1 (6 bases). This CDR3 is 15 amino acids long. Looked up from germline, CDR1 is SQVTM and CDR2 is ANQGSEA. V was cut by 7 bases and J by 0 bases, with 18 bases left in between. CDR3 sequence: CSGKGGWGMNTEAFF. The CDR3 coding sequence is TGCAGCGGAAAAGGGGGTTGGGGCATGAACACTGAAGCTTTCTTT.

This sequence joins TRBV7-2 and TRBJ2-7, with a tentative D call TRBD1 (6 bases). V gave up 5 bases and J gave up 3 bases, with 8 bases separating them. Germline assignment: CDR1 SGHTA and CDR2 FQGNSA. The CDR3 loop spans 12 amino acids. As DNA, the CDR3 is TGTGCCAGCAGCCAGGGGCGCTACGAGCAGTACTTC. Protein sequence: CASSQGRYEQYF.

CDR3 loop: CASSPLAGVAYNEQFF. The CDR3 DNA follows: TGTGCCAGCTCACCTTTAGCGGGGGTGGCCTACAATGAGCAGTTCTTC. The chain employs TRBV18 and TRBJ2-1; 9 bases fit TRBD2. Germline trimming cut 3 bases from V and 2 bases from J; bases unmatched to any gene: 5. Germline V gene data show CDR1 as KGHSH and CDR2 as LQKENI. There are 16 residues in the CDR3.

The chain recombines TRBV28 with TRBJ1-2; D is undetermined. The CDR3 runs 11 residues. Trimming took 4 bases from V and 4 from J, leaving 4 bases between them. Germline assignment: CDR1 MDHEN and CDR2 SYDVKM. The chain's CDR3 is CASSSVYGYTF. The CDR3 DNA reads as TGTGCCAGCAGTTCCGTCTATGGCTACACCTTC.

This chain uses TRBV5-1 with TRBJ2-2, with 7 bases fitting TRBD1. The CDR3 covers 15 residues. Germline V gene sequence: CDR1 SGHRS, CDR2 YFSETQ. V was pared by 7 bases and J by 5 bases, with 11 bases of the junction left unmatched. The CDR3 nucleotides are TGCGCCAGCCTTACCGGGACAGCCTTTACCGGGGAGCTGTTTTTT. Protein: CASLTGTAFTGELFF. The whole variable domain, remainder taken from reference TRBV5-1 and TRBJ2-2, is KAGVTQTPRYLIKTRGQQVTLSCSPISGHRSVSWYQQTPGQGLQFLFEYFSETQRNKGNFPGRFSGRQFSNSRSEMNVSTLELGDSALYLCASLTGTAFTGELFFGEGSRLTVL.